The clone carrying this T cell receptor beta chain turned up a few times. Its antigen is not identified. The CDR3 has 15 amino acids. CDR1 and CDR2 (germline): PRHDT, FYEKMQ (reference sequence). V was cut by 1 base and J by 3 bases, with 10 bases left in between. This sample is part of a study of identical twins. cDNA molecules carried unique molecular identifiers, and template switching added a universal primer site. MiXCR, applied by TCRdb to the 5' RACE reads, yields one record per CDR3 protein. The sample has 1.5 million to 2 million distinct CDR3 sequences; less than 40% are singletons. General observations from the study: Conclusions came from cross-sectional statistical analysis, not from following the same donors.

V gene TRBV13 combines with J gene TRBJ2-1; D is perhaps TRBD1 (5 bases). Specimen: cord blood. The TCR sequence derives from a newborn girl in good health. CDR3 bases: TGTGCCAGCAGCTTAGACCAGGGTTACTACAATGAGCAGTTCTTC. This sequence encodes CASSLDQGYYNEQFF.